The rows below give T cell receptor beta chains drawn from one sample of a study of shared clonotypes between healthy human individuals. This table comes from immunoSEQ multiplex PCR, and its TCRdb copy is limited to in-frame clones, with some not included. The sample shows over a million clones, about 77% of them seen only once. The sample consisted of memory CD4+ T cells sorted from blood. These receptors originate from a man between 18 and 35 years old in good health. Each CDR3 is given with its conserved first and last residue. The D gene is left open where the match is weak. Size tells how often a clone was seen (once, few, many) or the class of an expanded clone, and some rows leave it out.

size: NA; V: TRBV5-6; J: TRBJ1-6; D: NA; CDR3: CASSPLASSYNSPLHF; DNA: TGTGCCAGCAGCCCCTTAGCGAGCTCCTATAATTCACCCCTCCACTTT
size: NA; V: TRBV30; J: TRBJ2-1; D: NA; CDR3: CAWSATSAPYNEQFF; DNA: TGTGCCTGGAGTGCCACTAGTGCACCATACAATGAGCAGTTCTTC
size: few; V: TRBV30; J: TRBJ1-1; D: NA; CDR3: CAWKRSPRVNTEAFF; DNA: TGTGCCTGGAAGAGAAGCCCAAGAGTGAACACTGAAGCTTTCTTT
size: NA; V: TRBV30; J: TRBJ2-1; D: TRBD2; CDR3: CAGIAGTDEQFF; DNA: TGTGCCGGGATAGCGGGAACCGATGAGCAGTTCTTC
size: NA; V: TRBV13; J: TRBJ2-6; D: NA; CDR3: CASSQDSHSGANVLTF; DNA: TGTGCCAGCAGCCAGGACAGCCACTCTGGGGCCAACGTCCTGACTTTC
size: NA; V: TRBV19; J: TRBJ2-3; D: TRBD2; CDR3: CATTGLAGGSRTDTQYF; DNA: TGTGCCACCACTGGACTAGCGGGAGGGAGCCGCACAGATACGCAGTATTTT
size: NA; V: TRBV2; J: TRBJ2-7; D: TRBD2; CDR3: CASSGEAGAVYEQYF; DNA: TGTGCCAGCAGTGGAGAAGCGGGAGCTGTCTACGAGCAGTACTTC
size: NA; V: TRBV4-1; J: TRBJ1-2; D: NA; CDR3: CASSQGQVYGYTF; DNA: TGCGCCAGCAGCCAAGGACAGGTTTATGGCTACACCTTC
size: NA; V: TRBV28; J: TRBJ2-2; D: NA; CDR3: CASSLLGPPGELFF; DNA: TGTGCCAGCAGTTTATTGGGGCCCCCCGGGGAGCTGTTTTTT
size: NA; V: TRBV6-1; J: TRBJ1-1; D: NA; CDR3: CASSEIGGSAAFF; DNA: TGTGCCAGCAGTGAAATTGGGGGATCTGCAGCTTTCTTT
size: NA; V: TRBV4-3; J: TRBJ2-5; D: NA; CDR3: CASSQDAGLYETQYF; DNA: TGCGCCAGCAGCCAAGATGCCGGACTATACGAGACCCAGTACTTC
size: NA; V: TRBV27; J: TRBJ2-5; D: TRBD1; CDR3: CASSPGTGELTQYF; DNA: TGTGCCAGCAGTCCCGGGACAGGGGAGTTGACCCAGTACTTC
size: NA; V: TRBV7-2; J: TRBJ2-2; D: TRBD1; CDR3: CASSPLRGQGWTGELFF; DNA: TGTGCCAGCAGCCCGCTTCGCGGACAGGGTTGGACCGGGGAGCTGTTTTTT
size: few; V: TRBV10-3; J: TRBJ2-6; D: NA; CDR3: CAISETVSGANVLTF; DNA: TGTGCCATCAGTGAGACAGTCTCTGGGGCCAACGTCCTGACTTTC
size: NA; V: TRBV5-1; J: TRBJ1-1; D: TRBD1; CDR3: CASSSGTGTEAFF; DNA: TGCGCCAGCAGCTCCGGGACAGGCACTGAAGCTTTCTTT
size: NA; V: TRBV28; J: TRBJ2-1; D: NA; CDR3: CASSFPDKGVDEQFF; DNA: TGTGCCAGCAGTTTCCCGGACAAGGGCGTCGATGAGCAGTTCTTC
size: NA; V: TRBV20-1; J: TRBJ2-1; D: NA; CDR3: CSAVREEQFF; DNA: TGCAGTGCCGTCAGGGAGGAGCAGTTCTTC
size: NA; V: TRBV23-1; J: TRBJ1-1; D: NA; CDR3: CASSQSGGQTAEAFF; DNA: TGCGCCAGCAGTCAATCGGGGGGCCAGACCGCTGAAGCTTTCTTT
size: few; V: TRBV19; J: TRBJ2-1; D: NA; CDR3: CASRFPGITADNEQFF; DNA: TGTGCCAGTAGATTTCCAGGGATTACGGCCGACAATGAGCAGTTCTTC
size: NA; V: TRBV9; J: TRBJ2-4; D: TRBD1; CDR3: CARRYPGTGVNIQYF; DNA: TGTGCCAGGAGGTACCCCGGGACAGGGGTGAACATTCAGTACTTC
size: NA; V: TRBV29-1; J: TRBJ1-1; D: NA; CDR3: CSVEGRTEAFF; DNA: TGCAGCGTTGAAGGGAGAACTGAAGCTTTCTTT
size: NA; V: TRBV5-4; J: TRBJ2-2; D: TRBD2; CDR3: CASSQISGLAGVSGELFF; DNA: TGTGCCAGCAGCCAAATCTCGGGACTAGCGGGGGTCTCTGGGGAGCTGTTTTTT
size: NA; V: TRBV5-1; J: TRBJ2-5; D: TRBD1; CDR3: CASNRGQGKETQYF; DNA: TGCGCCAGCAACCGGGGACAGGGCAAAGAGACCCAGTACTTC
size: NA; V: TRBV5-5; J: TRBJ2-6; D: NA; CDR3: CASSFADYLTGANVLTF; DNA: TGTGCCAGCAGCTTCGCGGACTACCTCACTGGGGCCAACGTCCTGACTTTC
size: NA; V: TRBV11-2; J: TRBJ1-2; D: NA; CDR3: CASSLDLLNYGYTF; DNA: TGTGCCAGCAGCTTAGATCTTCTTAACTATGGCTACACCTTC
size: once; V: TRBV11-3; J: TRBJ2-1; D: TRBD2; CDR3: CASSAGLVNEQFF; DNA: TGTGCCAGCAGCGCAGGACTAGTGAATGAGCAGTTCTTC
size: NA; V: TRBV18; J: TRBJ1-5; D: NA; CDR3: CASSPSGFNQPQHF; DNA: TGTGCCAGCTCACCCTCGGGGTTTAATCAGCCCCAGCATTTT
size: NA; V: TRBV6-5; J: TRBJ2-3; D: NA; CDR3: CASAESLSSTDTQYF; DNA: TGTGCCAGCGCAGAGTCCCTTTCTAGCACAGATACGCAGTATTTT
size: NA; V: TRBV19; J: TRBJ2-6; D: NA; CDR3: CASSQDRAGANVLTF; DNA: TGTGCCAGTAGTCAGGACAGAGCTGGGGCCAACGTCCTGACTTTC
size: NA; V: TRBV5-4; J: TRBJ2-3; D: TRBD1; CDR3: CASSRSAGQGTDTQYF; DNA: TGTGCCAGCAGCCGCTCCGCGGGACAGGGAACAGATACGCAGTATTTT
size: NA; V: TRBV2; J: TRBJ2-2; D: NA; CDR3: CASRVTGSNTGELFF; DNA: TGTGCCAGCAGAGTGACAGGTAGCAACACCGGGGAGCTGTTTTTT
size: NA; V: TRBV11-2; J: TRBJ2-5; D: NA; CDR3: CASSSTGDFQETQYF; DNA: TGTGCCAGCAGTTCCACAGGGGACTTCCAAGAGACCCAGTACTTC
size: NA; V: TRBV5-1; J: TRBJ2-3; D: TRBD2; CDR3: CASRGLGGETDTQYF; DNA: TGCGCCAGCAGGGGACTAGGAGGGGAGACAGATACGCAGTATTTT
size: NA; V: TRBV7-6; J: TRBJ2-2; D: NA; CDR3: CASSQGRTGELFF; DNA: TGTGCCAGCAGCCAAGGGAGAACCGGGGAGCTGTTTTTT
size: NA; V: TRBV25-1; J: TRBJ2-2; D: TRBD1; CDR3: CASSETSGQGTNTGELFF; DNA: TGTGCCAGCAGTGAAACCTCGGGACAGGGTACGAACACCGGGGAGCTGTTTTTT
size: NA; V: TRBV18; J: TRBJ2-7; D: NA; CDR3: CASSLAAGPYEQYF; DNA: TGTGCCAGCTCACTCGCGGCGGGTCCCTACGAGCAGTACTTC
size: NA; V: TRBV9; J: TRBJ2-2; D: TRBD2; CDR3: CASSISTSGGAGELFF; DNA: TGTGCCAGCAGCATTTCGACTAGCGGGGGCGCCGGGGAGCTGTTTTTT
size: NA; V: TRBV18; J: TRBJ1-1; D: TRBD1; CDR3: CASSPIQGTTEAFF; DNA: TGTGCCAGCTCACCCATACAGGGGACCACTGAAGCTTTCTTT
size: NA; V: TRBV6-1; J: TRBJ2-1; D: TRBD2; CDR3: CASSEGGGRTNNEQFF; DNA: TGTGCCAGCAGTGAAGGGGGAGGGAGAACTAACAATGAGCAGTTCTTC
size: once; V: TRBV7-2; J: TRBJ2-5; D: NA; CDR3: CASTQRLGDETQYF; DNA: TGTGCCAGCACCCAAAGACTGGGCGACGAGACCCAGTACTTC